The rows below give T cell receptor beta chains drawn from one sample of a study of cytomegalovirus exposure and HLA in healthy donors. Clones were read by immunoSEQ multiplex PCR, and TCRdb kept only the in-frame ones, dropping some. Among over 150,000 clones listed, more than 65% were seen once. Sequenced sample: PBMCs. These receptors were obtained from a woman in her 30s in good health and CMV-seropositive. The CDR3 runs from the conserved cysteine through the conserved F or W.

J gene: TRBJ2-7
V gene: TRBV7-9
CDR3 protein: CASSLTSGSGEQYF

J gene: TRBJ1-5
V gene: TRBV19
CDR3 protein: CASTLDRAANQPQHF

J gene: TRBJ2-3
V gene: TRBV7-6
CDR3 protein: CASSLQGGTDTQYF

J gene: TRBJ2-7
V gene: TRBV21-1
CDR3 protein: CASRKGNRGQYEQYF

J gene: TRBJ2-2
V gene: TRBV7-9
CDR3 protein: CASSSSNQATTGELFF

J gene: TRBJ1-2
V gene: TRBV28
CDR3 protein: CASRPSGRVSSGYTF

J gene: TRBJ1-1
V gene: TRBV7-2
CDR3 protein: CASSPKQGGVSGNTEAFF

J gene: TRBJ2-7
V gene: TRBV5-1
CDR3 protein: CASRGRYHHEQYF

J gene: TRBJ2-7
V gene: TRBV6-5
CDR3 protein: CASSYASGNAWEQYF

J gene: TRBJ2-5
V gene: TRBV21-1
CDR3 protein: CASSKARSGRAPETQYF

J gene: TRBJ2-3
V gene: TRBV18
CDR3 protein: CASSPAQTSVTDTQYF

J gene: TRBJ2-3
V gene: TRBV5-1
CDR3 protein: CASSLVPLAGGVTDTQYF

J gene: TRBJ2-7
V gene: TRBV14
CDR3 protein: CASSQAQTDRDYEQYF

J gene: TRBJ2-4
V gene: TRBV28
CDR3 protein: CASSPSFLLAKNIQYF

J gene: TRBJ2-7
V gene: TRBV7-2
CDR3 protein: CASSLEGLATYEQYF

J gene: TRBJ1-3
V gene: TRBV13
CDR3 protein: CASQDGRVLGGNTIYF

J gene: TRBJ1-4
V gene: TRBV5-1
CDR3 protein: CASSLEGRRGRIDEKLFF

J gene: TRBJ2-1
V gene: TRBV7-2
CDR3 protein: CASSLAGLAGADEQFF

J gene: TRBJ2-3
V gene: TRBV6-6
CDR3 protein: CASSRTSEGVTQYF

J gene: TRBJ2-1
V gene: TRBV5-1
CDR3 protein: CASSSGLSPYNEQFF

J gene: TRBJ1-4
V gene: TRBV7-9
CDR3 protein: CASSLRPGETNEKLFF

J gene: TRBJ2-5
V gene: TRBV5-1
CDR3 protein: CASSMGGEQYF

J gene: TRBJ2-1
V gene: TRBV5-1
CDR3 protein: CASSLVQGNEQFF

J gene: TRBJ2-1
V gene: TRBV11-2
CDR3 protein: CASSLGGSGEQFF

J gene: TRBJ1-4
V gene: TRBV28
CDR3 protein: CASSLWVRDEKLFF

J gene: TRBJ2-7
V gene: TRBV6-1
CDR3 protein: CASSTGLAGYYEQYF

J gene: TRBJ1-3
V gene: TRBV28
CDR3 protein: CASRLGTASGNTIYF

J gene: TRBJ2-5
V gene: TRBV5-4
CDR3 protein: CASSSQITSGDQETQYF

J gene: TRBJ2-4
V gene: TRBV28
CDR3 protein: CASSSGTGSKNIQYF

J gene: TRBJ2-1
V gene: TRBV27
CDR3 protein: CASSLLGTGDSNEQFF

J gene: TRBJ2-7
V gene: TRBV7-9
CDR3 protein: CASSLVLRGAYEQYF

J gene: TRBJ2-1
V gene: TRBV7-2
CDR3 protein: CASSTIAGGHSEQFF

J gene: TRBJ2-3
V gene: TRBV5-1
CDR3 protein: CASFPGTGPTDTQYF

J gene: TRBJ2-3
V gene: TRBV7-2
CDR3 protein: CASSLGMSDTQYF

J gene: TRBJ2-5
V gene: TRBV5-1
CDR3 protein: CASSLTGRETQYF

J gene: TRBJ2-5
V gene: TRBV27
CDR3 protein: CASSRGPQETQYF

J gene: TRBJ2-7
V gene: TRBV5-5
CDR3 protein: CASSLPGTGAHEQYF

J gene: TRBJ1-2
V gene: TRBV2
CDR3 protein: CASSEEGTGNYGYTF

J gene: TRBJ1-1
V gene: TRBV28
CDR3 protein: CASKVEGTEAFF

J gene: TRBJ2-7
V gene: TRBV6-5
CDR3 protein: CASSIGTAQQYF

J gene: TRBJ2-1
V gene: TRBV5-6
CDR3 protein: CASSLTFGTGLYNEQFF

J gene: TRBJ2-2
V gene: TRBV7-9
CDR3 protein: CASSLGTGNTGELFF

J gene: TRBJ1-3
V gene: TRBV6-4
CDR3 protein: CASATSSGNTIYF

J gene: TRBJ2-1
V gene: TRBV29-1
CDR3 protein: CSVTLAVSYNEQFF

J gene: TRBJ2-5
V gene: TRBV10-3
CDR3 protein: CAISESPEAGETQYF

J gene: TRBJ2-7
V gene: TRBV11-2
CDR3 protein: CASSEGGSYEQYF

J gene: TRBJ2-7
V gene: TRBV5-1
CDR3 protein: CASGTWTGDSYEQYF

J gene: TRBJ1-1
V gene: TRBV5-6
CDR3 protein: CASSLGTGGAAEAFF

J gene: TRBJ2-7
V gene: TRBV4-1
CDR3 protein: CASSHPPPLLAGPSGEQYF

J gene: TRBJ2-1
V gene: TRBV7-9
CDR3 protein: CASRTGTSGYNEQFF

J gene: TRBJ2-7
V gene: TRBV11-2
CDR3 protein: CASSVHSAFYEQYF

J gene: TRBJ2-5
V gene: TRBV28
CDR3 protein: CASSLRLEETQYF

J gene: TRBJ2-7
V gene: TRBV7-2
CDR3 protein: CASSHIEREVEQYF

J gene: TRBJ1-1
V gene: TRBV9
CDR3 protein: CASSVVWGDTEAFF

J gene: TRBJ2-3
V gene: TRBV6-5
CDR3 protein: CASSPGGSTDTQYF

J gene: TRBJ2-1
V gene: TRBV27
CDR3 protein: CASSPDGLAQVPYNEQFF

J gene: TRBJ2-5
V gene: TRBV30
CDR3 protein: CAWSPGQPSETQYF

J gene: TRBJ2-1
V gene: TRBV5-1
CDR3 protein: CASSHGLARGHIEQFF

J gene: TRBJ2-1
V gene: TRBV5-1
CDR3 protein: CASSQGRRGDEQFF